This is a list of T cell receptor beta chains from one sample in a study of shared clonotypes between healthy human individuals. Profiled with immunoSEQ multiplex PCR; TCRdb holds only in-frame clones, not every one. The table has millions of clones, approximately 94% seen once. Material for sequencing was naive CD4+ T cells sorted from blood. These receptors were collected from a man younger than 30 in good health. Each CDR3 is given with its conserved first and last residue. A D gene is named only where the DNA matches it firmly. The size field is filled for only some rows; it gives once, few, many or a size class.

>NA|TRBJ1-6|TRBV10-3|few
CAISESHQGGISSPLHF
TGTGCCATCAGTGAGTCCCACCAGGGTGGTATTAGTTCACCCCTCCACTTT
>NA|TRBJ1-1|TRBV14|once
CASSRQANTEAFF
TGTGCCAGCAGCCGACAGGCGAACACTGAAGCTTTCTTT
>NA|TRBJ2-3|TRBV5-4|NA
CASRVGSTDTQYF
TGTGCCAGCAGGGTGGGAAGCACAGATACGCAGTATTTT
>NA|TRBJ2-7|TRBV2|NA
CASSPRAPYEQYF
TGTGCCAGCAGTCCAAGAGCTCCGTACGAGCAGTACTTC
>NA|TRBJ1-5|TRBV29-1|once
CSVVLTANSNQPQHF
TGCAGCGTTGTATTGACAGCAAATAGCAATCAGCCCCAGCATTTT
>TRBD2|TRBJ2-2|TRBV28|NA
CASSHASLAGVTGELFF
TGTGCCAGCAGTCACGCAAGCTTGGCGGGGGTGACCGGGGAGCTGTTTTTT
>NA|TRBJ2-3|TRBV9|NA
CASSIGTATTDTQYF
TGTGCCAGCAGCATCGGAACGGCCACCACAGATACGCAGTATTTT
>TRBD2|TRBJ2-5|TRBV5-1|NA
CASSGTSGSDPQYF
TGCGCCAGCAGCGGGACTAGCGGGAGTGATCCCCAGTACTTC
>TRBD1|TRBJ2-1|TRBV5-1|NA
CASSFAGTGGSEQFF
TGCGCCAGCAGCTTCGCCGGGACAGGGGGCAGCGAGCAGTTCTTC
>TRBD1|TRBJ1-1|TRBV6-5|once
CASNRGANTEAFF
TGTGCCAGCAACAGGGGGGCGAACACTGAAGCTTTCTTT
>NA|TRBJ2-1|TRBV27|NA
CASSLGQPGGEQFF
TGTGCCAGCAGCCTGGGACAACCGGGCGGTGAGCAGTTCTTC
>NA|TRBJ1-2|TRBV5-1|NA
CASSGEWGADGYTF
TGCGCCAGCAGCGGGGAATGGGGGGCAGATGGCTACACCTTC
>NA|TRBJ2-5|TRBV10-3|NA
CAISTIMSQETQYF
TGTGCCATCAGTACAATAATGAGCCAAGAGACCCAGTACTTC
>NA|TRBJ2-3|TRBV19|once
CASSITASTDTQYF
TGTGCCAGTAGTATAACAGCTAGCACAGATACGCAGTATTTT
>TRBD2|TRBJ2-1|TRBV7-2|NA
CASSYGRASGRNEQFF
TGTGCCAGCAGCTACGGCCGGGCCTCCGGGAGGAATGAGCAGTTCTTC
>TRBD2|TRBJ2-2|TRBV4-1|NA
CASSPKAGEGNTGELFF
TGCGCCAGCAGCCCAAAGGCGGGGGAGGGTAACACCGGGGAGCTGTTTTTT
>TRBD1|TRBJ1-4|TRBV5-1|NA
CASSTWTGVNEKLFF
TGCGCCAGCAGCACCTGGACAGGAGTGAATGAAAAACTGTTTTTT
>NA|TRBJ1-1|TRBV29-1|NA
CSVVVLGSTTEAFF
TGCAGCGTTGTCGTTTTAGGGTCGACCACTGAAGCTTTCTTT
>TRBD1|TRBJ2-7|TRBV7-6|NA
CASSTGQGKYEQYF
TGTGCCAGCAGCACGGGACAGGGGAAATACGAGCAGTACTTC
>NA|TRBJ2-7|TRBV30|NA
CAWSVRVKQYF
TGTGCCTGGAGTGTGAGGGTCAAGCAGTACTTC
>NA|TRBJ2-1|TRBV19|NA
CASSIAGQYNEQFF
TGTGCCAGTAGTATAGCCGGACAGTACAATGAGCAGTTCTTC
>TRBD1|TRBJ1-1|TRBV5-6|once
CASSLRTGVLFTEAFF
TGTGCCAGCAGCCTACGGACAGGGGTATTGTTCACTGAAGCTTTCTTT
>NA|TRBJ2-5|TRBV2|once
CASSPPGLQETQYF
TGTGCCAGCAGTCCCCCGGGGTTGCAAGAGACCCAGTACTTC
>NA|TRBJ2-1|TRBV19|NA
CASSIPSTSNEQFF
TGTGCCAGTAGTATACCCTCGACTAGCAATGAGCAGTTCTTC
>TRBD1|TRBJ1-2|TRBV7-9|few
CASSRAGTGEHYGYTF
TGTGCCAGCAGCCGCGCAGGGACAGGGGAGCACTATGGCTACACCTTC
>TRBD2|TRBJ2-1|TRBV7-2|NA
CASIPSTSESYNEQFF
TGTGCCAGCATCCCCTCGACTAGCGAATCCTACAATGAGCAGTTCTTC
>NA|TRBJ1-1|TRBV6-1|NA
CASSDSGVLNTEAFF
TGTGCCAGCAGTGACTCCGGTGTGTTGAACACTGAAGCTTTCTTT
>NA|TRBJ1-2|TRBV7-2|NA
CASSLLDGSYTF
TGTGCCAGCAGCTTATTGGACGGAAGCTACACCTTC
>TRBD1|TRBJ1-6|TRBV18|NA
CASSQIPADGTGYNSPLHF
TGTGCCAGCTCACAAATTCCTGCTGATGGGACAGGTTATAATTCACCCCTCCACTTT
>TRBD1|TRBJ1-2|TRBV10-2|NA
CAMKDRSYGYTF
TGCGCCATGAAGGACAGGAGCTATGGCTACACCTTC